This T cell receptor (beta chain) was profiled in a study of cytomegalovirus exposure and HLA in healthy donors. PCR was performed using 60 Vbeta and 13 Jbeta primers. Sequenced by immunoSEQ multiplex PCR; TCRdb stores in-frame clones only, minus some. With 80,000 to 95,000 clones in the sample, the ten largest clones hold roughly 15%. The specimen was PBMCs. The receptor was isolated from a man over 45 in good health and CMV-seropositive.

CDR3 sequence reads: CASMSLAGVLDTQYF. CDR3 DNA: TGTGCCAGCATGTCGCTAGCGGGAGTACTAGATACGCAGTATTTT. V and J are TRBV6-1 and TRBJ2-3, with TRBD2 matching over 10 bases. CDR3 length: 15 residues. The V and J ends lost 7 bases and 5 bases, in that order; junction bases with no gene match: 9. CDR1 is MNHNS and CDR2 is SASEGT in the germline V gene.